What follows describes a single T cell receptor beta chain. The entry originates in a study of blood T cell repertoires in COVID-19. Background on the study: Researchers got acute and convalescent COVID-19 samples from the United States, Italy and Spain. T cells, B-cell-depleted T cells, or PBMCs provided the cDNA or gDNA that served as material.

Source study methods: Reference gene primer amplification gave nucleated cell count estimates. Profiled with immunoSEQ multiplex PCR; TCRdb holds only in-frame clones, not every one. Clone size and the V and J calls come from that table; the DNA yielded D and trimming. Of more than 85,000 clones in the sample, over 90% are singletons; the top ten hold over 1.5%. The germline CDR1 and CDR2 sequences are MDHEN and SYDVKM. V was shortened by 2 bases and J by 2 bases, with 18 bases between the two germline ends. This CDR3 contains 17 residues. The chain carries TRBV28 and TRBJ1-2; maybe TRBD1 (5 bases). The sample comprised peripheral blood. This clonotype was obtained from a man between 60 and 75 years old with acute or convalescent COVID-19. This chain's CDR3 is CASSLHPGGGVNYGYTF. The CDR3 DNA reads TGTGCCAGCAGTTTACACCCGGGGGGTGGGGTAAACTATGGCTACACCTTC.